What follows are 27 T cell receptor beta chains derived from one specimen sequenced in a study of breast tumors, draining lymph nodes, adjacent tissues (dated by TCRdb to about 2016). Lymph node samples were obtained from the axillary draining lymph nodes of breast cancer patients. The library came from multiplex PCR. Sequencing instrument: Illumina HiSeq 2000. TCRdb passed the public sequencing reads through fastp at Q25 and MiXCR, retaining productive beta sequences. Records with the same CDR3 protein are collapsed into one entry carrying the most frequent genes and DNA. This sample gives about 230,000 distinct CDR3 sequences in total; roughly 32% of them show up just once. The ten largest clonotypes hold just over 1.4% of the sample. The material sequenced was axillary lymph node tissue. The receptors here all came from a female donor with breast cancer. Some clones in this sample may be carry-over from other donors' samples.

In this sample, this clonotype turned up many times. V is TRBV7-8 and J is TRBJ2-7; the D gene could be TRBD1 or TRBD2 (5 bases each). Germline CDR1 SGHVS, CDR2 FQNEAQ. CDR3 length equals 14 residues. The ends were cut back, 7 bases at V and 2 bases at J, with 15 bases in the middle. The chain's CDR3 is CASTWDPEAYEQYF. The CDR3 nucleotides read TGTGCCAGCACCTGGGACCCCGAGGCCTACGAGCAGTACTTC.

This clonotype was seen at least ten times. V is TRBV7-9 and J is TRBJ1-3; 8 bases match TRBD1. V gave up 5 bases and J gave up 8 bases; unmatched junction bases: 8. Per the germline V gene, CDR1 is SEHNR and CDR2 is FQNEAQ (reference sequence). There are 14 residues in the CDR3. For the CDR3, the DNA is TGTGCCAGCAGCGGGACAGGAACGCTGGACACCATATATTTT. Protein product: CASSGTGTLDTIYF. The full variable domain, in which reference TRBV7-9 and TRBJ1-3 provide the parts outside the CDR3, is DTGVSQNPRHKITKRGQNVTFRCDPISEHNRLYWYRQTLGQGPEFLTYFQNEAQLEKSRLLSDRFSAERPKGSFSTLEIQRTEQGDSAMYLCASSGTGTLDTIYFGEGSWLTVV.

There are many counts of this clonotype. Here the CDR3 DNA reads TGTGCCAGCAGCCGCTCTGGGGTATACGAGCAGTACTTC. Translation: CASSRSGVYEQYF. The rearrangement links TRBV7-2 to TRBJ2-7, with unresolved D. The CDR3 loop spans 13 amino acids. V was trimmed by 5 bases and J by 4 bases, leaving 12 bases between them. From germline, CDR1 is SGHTA and CDR2 FQGNSA. Full variable domain (missing parts from reference TRBV7-2 and TRBJ2-7): GAGVSQSPSNKVTEKGKDVELRCDPISGHTALYWYRQSLGQGLEFLIYFQGNSAPDKSGLPSDRFSAERTGGSVSTLTIQRTQQEDSAVYLCASSRSGVYEQYFGPGTRLTVT.

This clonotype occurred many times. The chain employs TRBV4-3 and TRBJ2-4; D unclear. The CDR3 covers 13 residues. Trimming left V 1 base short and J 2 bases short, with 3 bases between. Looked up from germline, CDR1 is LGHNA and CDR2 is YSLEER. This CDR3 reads CASSQGTKNIQYF. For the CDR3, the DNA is TGCGCCAGCAGCCAAGGGACCAAAAACATTCAGTACTTC.

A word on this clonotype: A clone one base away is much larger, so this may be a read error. CDR3 bases: TGTGCCAGCAGTCCACGGGGGACAGGGGGCGGCTACCAGCCCCAGCATTTT. Amino acids: CASSPRGTGGGYQPQHF. V usage is TRBV6-2 or TRBV6-3 and J usage is TRBJ1-5; 12 bases are a match to TRBD1. Trimming took 5 bases from V and 7 from J; bases not matched to a gene: 12. The CDR3 is made up of 17 amino acids. Germline CDR1 and CDR2: MNHEY and SVGEGT.

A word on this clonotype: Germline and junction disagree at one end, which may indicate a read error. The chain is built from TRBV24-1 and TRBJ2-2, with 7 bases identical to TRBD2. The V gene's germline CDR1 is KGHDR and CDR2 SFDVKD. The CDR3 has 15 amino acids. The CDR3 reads CAASDLQVAGGELFF. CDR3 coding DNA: TGTGCCGCCAGTGATTTACAAGTAGCGGGCGGGGAGCTGTTTTTT.

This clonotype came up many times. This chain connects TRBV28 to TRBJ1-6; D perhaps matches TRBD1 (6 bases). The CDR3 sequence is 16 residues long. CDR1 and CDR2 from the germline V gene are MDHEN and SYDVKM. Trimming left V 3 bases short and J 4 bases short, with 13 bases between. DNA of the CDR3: TGTGCCAGCAGTTTGGGCAGGGGCCATTATAATTCACCCCTCCACTTT. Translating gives CASSLGRGHYNSPLHF. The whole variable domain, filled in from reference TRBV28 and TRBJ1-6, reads DVKVTQSSRYLVKRTGEKVFLECVQDMDHENMFWYRQDPGLGLRLIYFSYDVKMKEKGDIPEGYSVSREKKERFSLILESASTNQTSMYLCASSLGRGHYNSPLHFGNGTRLTVT.

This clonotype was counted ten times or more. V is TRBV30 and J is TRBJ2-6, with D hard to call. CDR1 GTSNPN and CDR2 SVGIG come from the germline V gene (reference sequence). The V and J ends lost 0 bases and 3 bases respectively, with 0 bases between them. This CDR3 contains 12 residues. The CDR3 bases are TGTGCCTGGAGTGTTGGGGCCAACGTCCTGACTTTC. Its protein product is CAWSVGANVLTF.

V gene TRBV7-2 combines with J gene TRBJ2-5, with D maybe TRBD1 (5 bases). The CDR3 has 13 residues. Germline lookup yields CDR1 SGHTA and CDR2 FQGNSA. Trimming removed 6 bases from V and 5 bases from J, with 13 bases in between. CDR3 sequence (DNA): TGTGCCAGCAGTAGACAATCAGGGGAGACCCAGTACTTC. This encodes CASSRQSGETQYF.

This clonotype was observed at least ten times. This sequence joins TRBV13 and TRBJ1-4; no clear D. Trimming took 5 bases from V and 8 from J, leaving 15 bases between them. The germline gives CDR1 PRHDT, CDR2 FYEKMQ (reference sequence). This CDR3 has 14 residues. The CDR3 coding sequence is TGTGCCAGCAGCCGACGGGAGGGTACGGAAAAACTGTTTTTT. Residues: CASSRREGTEKLFF.

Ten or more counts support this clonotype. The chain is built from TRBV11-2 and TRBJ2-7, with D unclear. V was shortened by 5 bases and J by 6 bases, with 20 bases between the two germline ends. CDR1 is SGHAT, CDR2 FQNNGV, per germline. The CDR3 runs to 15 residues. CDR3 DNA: TGTGCCAGCAGCCCCCGGGTTAGGGCGTACGGCGAGCAGTACTTC. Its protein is CASSPRVRAYGEQYF.

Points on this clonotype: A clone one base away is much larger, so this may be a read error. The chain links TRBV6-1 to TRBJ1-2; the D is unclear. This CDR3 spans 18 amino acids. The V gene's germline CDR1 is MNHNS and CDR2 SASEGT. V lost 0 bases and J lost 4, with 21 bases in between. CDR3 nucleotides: TGTGCCAGCAGTGAAGCACCAAGACGGGCAAAATTGAGCTATGGCTACACCTTC. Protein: CASSEAPRRAKLSYGYTF.

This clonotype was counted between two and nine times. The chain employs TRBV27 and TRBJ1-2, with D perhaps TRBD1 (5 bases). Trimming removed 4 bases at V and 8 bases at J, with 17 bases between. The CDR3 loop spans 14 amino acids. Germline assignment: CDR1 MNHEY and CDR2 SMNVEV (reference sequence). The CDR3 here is CASSSAPGGRGYTF. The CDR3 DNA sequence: TGTGCCAGCAGTTCCGCTCCTGGGGGGAGAGGCTACACCTTC.

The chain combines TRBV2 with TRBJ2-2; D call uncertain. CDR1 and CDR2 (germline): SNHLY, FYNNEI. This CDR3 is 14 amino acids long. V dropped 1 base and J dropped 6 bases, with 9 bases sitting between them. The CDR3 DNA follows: TGTGCCAGCAGTGAAGTGACGAAGCCCGGGGAGCTGTTTTTT. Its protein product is CASSEVTKPGELFF. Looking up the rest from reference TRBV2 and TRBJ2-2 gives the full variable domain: EPEVTQTPSHQVTQMGQEVILRCVPISNHLYFYWYRQILGQKVEFLVSFYNNEISEKSEIFDDQFSVERPDGSNFTLKIRSTKLEDSAMYFCASSEVTKPGELFFGEGSRLTVL.

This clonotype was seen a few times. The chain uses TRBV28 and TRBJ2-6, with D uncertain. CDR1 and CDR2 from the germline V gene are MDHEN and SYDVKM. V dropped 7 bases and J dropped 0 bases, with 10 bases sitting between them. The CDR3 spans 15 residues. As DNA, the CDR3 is TGTGCCAGCATAAGTGCAAGCTCTGGGGCCAACGTCCTGACTTTC. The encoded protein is CASISASSGANVLTF. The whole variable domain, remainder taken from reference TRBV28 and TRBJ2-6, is DVKVTQSSRYLVKRTGEKVFLECVQDMDHENMFWYRQDPGLGLRLIYFSYDVKMKEKGDIPEGYSVSREKKERFSLILESASTNQTSMYLCASISASSGANVLTFGAGSRLTVL.

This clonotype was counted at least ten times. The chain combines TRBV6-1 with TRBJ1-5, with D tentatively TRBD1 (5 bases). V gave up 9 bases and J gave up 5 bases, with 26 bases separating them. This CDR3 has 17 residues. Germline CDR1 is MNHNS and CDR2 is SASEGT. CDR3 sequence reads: CASRRARTAWGDQPQHF. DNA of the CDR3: TGTGCCAGTAGGAGGGCTCGCACCGCCTGGGGCGATCAGCCCCAGCATTTT.

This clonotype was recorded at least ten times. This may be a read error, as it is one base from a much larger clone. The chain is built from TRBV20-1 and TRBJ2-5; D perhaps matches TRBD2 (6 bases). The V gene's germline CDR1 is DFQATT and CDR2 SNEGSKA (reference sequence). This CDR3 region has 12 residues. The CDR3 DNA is TGCAGTGCTAGAGTGTCGGGGGAGACCCCGTACTTC. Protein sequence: CSARVSGETPYF.

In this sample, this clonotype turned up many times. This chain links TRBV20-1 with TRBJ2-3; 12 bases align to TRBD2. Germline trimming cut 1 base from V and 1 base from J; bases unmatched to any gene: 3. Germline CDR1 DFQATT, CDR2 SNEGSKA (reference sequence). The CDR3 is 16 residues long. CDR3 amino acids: CSARAWTSGGTDTQYF. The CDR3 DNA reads TGCAGTGCTAGAGCGTGGACTAGCGGGGGCACAGATACGCAGTATTTT.

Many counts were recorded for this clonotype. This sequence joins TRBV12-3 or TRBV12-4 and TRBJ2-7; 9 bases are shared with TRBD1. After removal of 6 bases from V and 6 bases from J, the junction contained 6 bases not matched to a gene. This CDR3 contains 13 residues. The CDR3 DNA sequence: TGTGCCAGCAGCAGGGACAGGGCTGGCGAGCAGTACTTC. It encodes CASSRDRAGEQYF.

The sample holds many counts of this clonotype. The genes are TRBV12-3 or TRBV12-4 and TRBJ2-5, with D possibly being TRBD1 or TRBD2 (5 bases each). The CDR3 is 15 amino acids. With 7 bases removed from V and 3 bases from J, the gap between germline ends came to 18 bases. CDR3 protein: CASTGDGPREETQYF. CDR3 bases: TGTGCCAGCACTGGGGACGGGCCTAGGGAAGAGACCCAGTACTTC.

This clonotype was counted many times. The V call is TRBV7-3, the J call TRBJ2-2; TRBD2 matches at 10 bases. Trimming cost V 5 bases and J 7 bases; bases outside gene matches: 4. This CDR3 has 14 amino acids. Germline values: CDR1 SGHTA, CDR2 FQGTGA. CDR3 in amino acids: CASSKREGIGELFF. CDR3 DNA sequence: TGTGCCAGCAGCAAGCGGGAGGGAATCGGGGAGCTGTTTTTT.

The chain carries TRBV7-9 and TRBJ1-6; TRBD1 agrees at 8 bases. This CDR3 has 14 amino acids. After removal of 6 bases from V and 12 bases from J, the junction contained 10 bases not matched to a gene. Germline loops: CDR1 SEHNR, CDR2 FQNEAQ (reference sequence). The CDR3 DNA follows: TGTGCCAGCAGGACTGGGCAGGGGGCTTTACCCCTCCACTTT. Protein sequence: CASRTGQGALPLHF.

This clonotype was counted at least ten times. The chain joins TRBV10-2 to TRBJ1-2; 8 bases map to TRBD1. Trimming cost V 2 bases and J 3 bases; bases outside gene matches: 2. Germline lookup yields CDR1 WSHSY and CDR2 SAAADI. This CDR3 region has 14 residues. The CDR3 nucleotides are TGCGCCAGCAGTGAGACACAGGGGGACTATGGCTACACCTTC. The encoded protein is CASSETQGDYGYTF.

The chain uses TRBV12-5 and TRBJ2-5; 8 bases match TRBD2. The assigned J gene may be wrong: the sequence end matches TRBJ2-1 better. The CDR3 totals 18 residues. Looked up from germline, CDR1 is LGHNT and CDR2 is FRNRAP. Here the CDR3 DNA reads TGTGCTAGTGGCCGCCCCCGAGCGGGAGAGCGACGGTACAATGAGCAGTTCTTC. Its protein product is CASGRPRAGERRYNEQFF.

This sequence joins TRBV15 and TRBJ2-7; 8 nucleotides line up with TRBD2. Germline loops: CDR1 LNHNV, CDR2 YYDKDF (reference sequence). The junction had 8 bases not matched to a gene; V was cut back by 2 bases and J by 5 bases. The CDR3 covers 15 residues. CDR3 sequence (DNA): TGTGCCACCAGCAGAACGCCGGGACTAGAAAACGAGCAGTACTTC. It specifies CATSRTPGLENEQYF.

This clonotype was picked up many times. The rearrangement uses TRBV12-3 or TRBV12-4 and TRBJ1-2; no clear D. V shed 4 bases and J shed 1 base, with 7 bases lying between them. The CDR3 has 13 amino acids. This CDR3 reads CASSWAINYGYTF. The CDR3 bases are TGTGCCAGCAGTTGGGCGATTAACTATGGCTACACCTTC.

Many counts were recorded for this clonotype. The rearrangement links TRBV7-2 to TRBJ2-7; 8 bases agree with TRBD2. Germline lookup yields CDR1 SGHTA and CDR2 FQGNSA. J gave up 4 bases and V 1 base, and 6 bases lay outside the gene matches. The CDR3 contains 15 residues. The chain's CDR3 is CASSLDQREKYEQYF. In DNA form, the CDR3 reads TGTGCCAGCAGCTTAGACCAGCGGGAGAAATACGAGCAGTACTTC.